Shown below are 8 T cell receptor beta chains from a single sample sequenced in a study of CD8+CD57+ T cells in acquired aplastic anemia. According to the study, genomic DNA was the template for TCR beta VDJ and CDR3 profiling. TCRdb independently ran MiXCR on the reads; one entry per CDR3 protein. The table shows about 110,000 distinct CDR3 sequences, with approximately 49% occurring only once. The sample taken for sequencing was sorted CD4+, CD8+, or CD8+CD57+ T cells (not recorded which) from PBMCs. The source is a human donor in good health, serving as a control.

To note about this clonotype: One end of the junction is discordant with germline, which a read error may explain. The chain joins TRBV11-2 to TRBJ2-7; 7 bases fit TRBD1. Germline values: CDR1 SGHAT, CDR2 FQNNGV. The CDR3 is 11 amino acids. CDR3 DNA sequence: TGTGCCAGCAGCTTAGAAGGGACAGTGACTTTC. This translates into CASSLEGTVTF. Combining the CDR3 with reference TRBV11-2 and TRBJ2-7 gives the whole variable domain EAGVAQSPRYKIIEKRQSVAFWCNPISGHATLYWYQQILGQGPKLLIQFQNNGVVDDSQLPKDRFSAERLKGVDSTLKIQPAKLEDSAVYLCASSLEGTVTFGPGTRLTVT.

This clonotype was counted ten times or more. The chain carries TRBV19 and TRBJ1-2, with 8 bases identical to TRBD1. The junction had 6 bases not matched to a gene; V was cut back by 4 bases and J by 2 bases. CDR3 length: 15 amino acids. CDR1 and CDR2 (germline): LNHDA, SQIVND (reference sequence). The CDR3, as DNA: TGTGCCAGTAGTACAAACAGGGGGTCCAACTATGGCTACACCTTC. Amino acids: CASSTNRGSNYGYTF.

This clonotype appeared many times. CDR3 amino acids: CASSFEGAITEAFF. The CDR3 coding sequence is TGTGCCAGCAGCTTCGAGGGGGCTATTACTGAAGCTTTCTTT. The V and J genes are TRBV11-2 and TRBJ1-1; 7 bases fit TRBD1. Germline V gives CDR1 SGHAT, CDR2 FQNNGV. There are 14 residues in the CDR3. V shed 3 bases, J shed 5 bases, and the junction held 6 bases outside the gene matches.

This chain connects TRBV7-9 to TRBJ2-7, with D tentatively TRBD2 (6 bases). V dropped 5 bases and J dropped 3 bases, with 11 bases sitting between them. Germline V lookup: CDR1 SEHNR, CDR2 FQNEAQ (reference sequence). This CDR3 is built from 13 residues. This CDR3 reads CASSHSRGYEQYF. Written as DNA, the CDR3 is TGTGCCAGCAGCCACTCGCGGGGCTACGAGCAGTACTTC.

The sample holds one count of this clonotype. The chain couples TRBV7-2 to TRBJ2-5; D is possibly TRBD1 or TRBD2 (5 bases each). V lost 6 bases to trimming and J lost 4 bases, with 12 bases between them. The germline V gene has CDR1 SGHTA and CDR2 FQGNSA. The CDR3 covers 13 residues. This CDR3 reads CASSPGSGETQYF. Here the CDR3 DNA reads TGTGCCAGCAGTCCAGGGAGCGGAGAGACCCAGTACTTC.

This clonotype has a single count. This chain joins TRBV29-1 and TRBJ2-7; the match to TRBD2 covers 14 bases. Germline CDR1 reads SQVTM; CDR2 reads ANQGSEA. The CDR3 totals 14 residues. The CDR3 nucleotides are TGCAGTGTATTGGGACTAGCGGGGGACTACGAGCAGTACTTC. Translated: CSVLGLAGDYEQYF.

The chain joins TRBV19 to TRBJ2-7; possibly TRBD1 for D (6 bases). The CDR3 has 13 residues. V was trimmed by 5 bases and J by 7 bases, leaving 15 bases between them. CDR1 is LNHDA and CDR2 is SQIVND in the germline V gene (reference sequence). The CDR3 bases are TGTGCCAGTAGTCCGAACAGGGCGTTGGAGCAGTACTTC. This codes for CASSPNRALEQYF.

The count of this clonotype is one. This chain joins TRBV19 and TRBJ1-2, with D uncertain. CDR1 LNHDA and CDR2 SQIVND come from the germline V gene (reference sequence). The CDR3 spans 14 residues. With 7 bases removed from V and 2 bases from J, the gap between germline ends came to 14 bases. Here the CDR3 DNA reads TGTGCCAGTACCCCTCGGTCGCCGAACTATGGCTACACCTTC. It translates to CASTPRSPNYGYTF. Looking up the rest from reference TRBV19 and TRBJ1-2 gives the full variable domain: DGGITQSPKYLFRKEGQNVTLSCEQNLNHDAMYWYRQDPGQGLRLIYYSQIVNDFQKGDIAEGYSVSREKKESFPLTVTSAQKNPTAFYLCASTPRSPNYGYTFGSGTRLTVV.